There are a few counts of the clone carrying this T cell receptor beta chain. The antigen is not known. TCRdb reprocessed the reads with MiXCR, giving one entry per CDR3 protein. The sample has 60,000 to 65,000 distinct CDR3 sequences; 21% are singletons. Germline V gene lookup returns CDR1 ENHRY and CDR2 SYGVKD. This CDR3 comprises 15 residues. J was trimmed by 1 base and V by 5 bases; bases with no gene match: 5. This entry is derived from a study of lung T cells in sarcoidosis with Löfgren's syndrome. Whole-study context: CD4+ T cells build up in sarcoidosis bronchoalveolar lavage fluid. Study-wide points: Multiple Löfgren's syndrome patients reportedly shared TRAV12-1 and TRBV2 CDR3 motifs, suggesting public CD4+ TCRs. In alpha-beta pairs, TRAV12-1 favored TRBV2, and their CDR3s were homologous.

The sequence was obtained from a human donor with sarcoidosis (Löfgren's syndrome or another form), or a control subject (not recorded which). The rearrangement links TRBV10-3 to TRBJ2-3; TRBD2 matches 8 bases. Sequenced sample: CD4+ T cells from PBMCs. Here the CDR3 reads CAISLAGLGTDTQYF. CDR3 sequence (DNA): TGTGCCATCAGTCTAGCGGGCCTCGGCACAGATACGCAGTATTTT.